Each of the 22 T cell receptor beta chains below was sequenced from the same sample in a study of shared clonotypes between healthy human individuals. The protocol was immunoSEQ multiplex PCR, while the TCRdb copy is restricted to in-frame clones and leaves out a portion. The table has about 1 million clones, approximately 70% seen once. Material for sequencing was memory CD4+ T cells sorted from blood. Specified subset: CD45RA-negative fraction. Source of these receptors: a man younger than 30 in good health.

This chain uses TRBV19 with TRBJ2-7; D call uncertain. The V and J ends lost 4 bases and 0 bases respectively, with 4 bases between them. The CDR3 totals 12 residues. Germline V gene data show CDR1 as LNHDA and CDR2 as SQIVND (reference sequence). The CDR3 DNA reads as TGTGCCAGTAGTACCAACTCCTACGAGCAGTACTTC. This codes for CASSTNSYEQYF.

V usage is TRBV7-8 and J usage is TRBJ2-7, with 11 bases that match TRBD2. The CDR3 is 16 residues long. After removal of 4 bases from V and 4 bases from J, the junction contained 9 bases not matched to a gene. CDR1 and CDR2 from the germline V gene are SGHVS and FQNEAQ. CDR3 DNA sequence: TGTGCCAGCAGCTCGAGTAGCGGGAGGGCCGGGTACGAGCAGTACTTC. Protein product: CASSSSSGRAGYEQYF. Using reference TRBV7-8 and TRBJ2-7 for the parts outside the CDR3, the full variable domain is GAGVSQSPRYKVAKRGQDVALRCDPISGHVSLFWYQQALGQGPEFLTYFQNEAQLDKSGLPSDRFFAERPEGSVSTLKIQRTQQEDSAVYLCASSSSSGRAGYEQYFGPGTRLTVT.

This chain uses TRBV2 with TRBJ1-2, with D possibly matching TRBD1 (5 bases). Between the trimmed V and J ends, which lost 2 bases and 8 bases, there was a span of 12 bases. CDR1 and CDR2 (germline): SNHLY, FYNNEI. The length of the CDR3 is 13 residues. CDR3 in amino acids: CASSERMGEGYTF. DNA of the CDR3: TGTGCCAGCAGTGAAAGAATGGGGGAAGGCTACACCTTC.

V and J are TRBV20-1 and TRBJ2-1; D perhaps matches TRBD1 (5 bases). V was pared by 0 bases and J by 9 bases, with 6 bases between. CDR1 is DFQATT, CDR2 SNEGSKA, per germline (reference sequence). CDR3 length: 11 residues. In nucleotides, the CDR3 is TGCAGTGCTAGAGATGGGGCTGAGCAGTTCTTC. Translation: CSARDGAEQFF.

Here the CDR3 DNA reads TGTGCCAGCAGCCAAGGGATGAGCGAGACCCAGTACTTC. Translation: CASSQGMSETQYF. The rearrangement links TRBV14 to TRBJ2-5; D remains unclear. Germline CDR1 reads SGHDN; CDR2 reads FVKESK. With 1 base removed from V and 5 bases from J, the gap between germline ends came to 8 bases. The CDR3 runs 13 residues.

The chain has TRBV6-5 and TRBJ1-5; 7 bases line up with TRBD1. The trim removed 7 bases at V and 3 bases at J, leaving 3 bases unmatched. Germline assignment: CDR1 MNHEY and CDR2 SVGAGI. The CDR3 loop spans 13 amino acids. The CDR3: CASTDRDNQPQHF. The CDR3 DNA reads TGTGCCAGCACCGACAGGGACAATCAGCCCCAGCATTTT.

J is TRBJ2-5 and V is TRBV5-8; 7 bases fit TRBD1. This CDR3 has 14 residues. Trimming cost V 6 bases and J 2 bases; bases outside gene matches: 7. Germline CDR1 SGHTS, CDR2 YDEGEE. As DNA, the CDR3 is TGTGCCAGCACCACGGGACAGCGGCAAGAGACCCAGTACTTC. It codes for CASTTGQRQETQYF.

This chain connects TRBV27 to TRBJ1-6, with D perhaps TRBD1 (6 bases). Trimming cost V 4 bases and J 10 bases, with 14 bases left between them. The CDR3 totals 14 residues. CDR1 and CDR2 (germline): MNHEY, SMNVEV (reference sequence). The CDR3 nucleotides read TGTGCCAGCAGTTACAGGGAAGTCGGGTCACCCCTCCACTTT. Residues: CASSYREVGSPLHF.

CDR3 sequence reads: CASSEGGPNQPQHF. The DNA of the CDR3 is TGCGCCAGCAGTGAGGGGGGGCCGAATCAGCCCCAGCATTTT. The chain has TRBV10-2 and TRBJ1-5; tentatively, D is TRBD1 (6 bases). Trimming removed 2 bases at V and 4 bases at J, with 9 bases between. Germline CDR1 is WSHSY and CDR2 is SAAADI. CDR3 size: 14 residues.

The chain is built from TRBV6-6 and TRBJ1-6; unclear D gene. V lost 6 bases, J lost 10 bases, and 10 bases lay in between. Germline V CDR1 and CDR2: MNHNY, SVGAGI (reference sequence). The CDR3 is 12 amino acids. This CDR3 is CASRDGGSPLHF. The CDR3 DNA sequence: TGTGCCAGCAGAGATGGAGGATCACCCCTCCACTTT.

The rearrangement uses TRBV5-4 and TRBJ1-2; D gene unclear. V was trimmed by 4 bases and J by 0 bases, leaving 16 bases between them. CDR3 length equals 16 residues. The germline V gene has CDR1 SGHNT and CDR2 YYREEE (reference sequence). The CDR3 protein is CASSARSSLTNYGYTF. The CDR3 coding sequence is TGTGCCAGCAGCGCAAGGTCTAGCCTTACTAACTATGGCTACACCTTC.

A note on this clone: At one end the junction does not follow the germline gene, possibly because of a read error. Other nucleotide sequences in the sample specify the same CDR3. The chain has TRBV18 and TRBJ1-1, with D unresolved. This CDR3 is 12 amino acids long. Germline loops: CDR1 KGHSH, CDR2 LQKENI. CDR3 in DNA: TGTGCCAGCTCCCCACGGTCAACTGAAGCTTTCTTT. Amino acid sequence: CASSPRSTEAFF.

This chain joins TRBV6-6 and TRBJ2-3; 8 bases fit TRBD2. Trimming removed 5 bases from V and 2 bases from J; junction bases left unmatched: 3. The germline V gene has CDR1 MNHNY and CDR2 SVGAGI (reference sequence). The CDR3 has 14 residues. CDR3 coding DNA: TGTGCCAGCAGTCGGGGGGGCCTCACAGATACGCAGTATTTT. Its translation: CASSRGGLTDTQYF.

This chain connects TRBV6-5 to TRBJ2-7, with 8 nucleotides matching TRBD1. Trimming cost V 7 bases and J 7 bases; bases outside gene matches: 9. CDR1 is MNHEY and CDR2 is SVGAGI in the germline V gene. The CDR3 totals 13 residues. The CDR3 nucleotides are TGTGCCAGCACCGGACAGGGTTCGGGTGAGCAGTACTTC. This translates into CASTGQGSGEQYF.

The genes are TRBV10-3 and TRBJ1-5, with TRBD1 matching 10 bases. Germline trimming cut 0 bases from V and 6 bases from J; bases unmatched to any gene: 2. This CDR3 region has 15 residues. Germline V gene data show CDR1 as ENHRY and CDR2 as SYGVKD. CDR3 residues: CAISESGTGVQPQHF. Here the CDR3 DNA reads TGTGCCATCAGTGAGTCCGGGACAGGGGTTCAGCCCCAGCATTTT.

As DNA, the CDR3 is TGTGCCAGCATGACCACGACAGGGTCCGAGCAGTACTTC. Its protein is CASMTTTGSEQYF. The rearrangement links TRBV2 to TRBJ2-7; TRBD1 matches 7 bases. The CDR3 spans 13 residues. J was trimmed by 6 bases and V by 7 bases; bases with no gene match: 9. Germline CDR1 and CDR2: SNHLY and FYNNEI.

V and J are TRBV11-2 and TRBJ1-2; D might be TRBD1 (5 bases). CDR3 length equals 16 residues. CDR1 is SGHAT and CDR2 is FQNNGV in the germline V gene. V was shortened by 6 bases and J by 8 bases, with 25 bases between the two germline ends. CDR3 protein: CASREGRGKRSWGYTF. CDR3 sequence (DNA): TGTGCCAGCAGGGAGGGGCGGGGGAAACGGTCTTGGGGCTACACCTTC.

The chain is built from TRBV5-4 and TRBJ2-7; possibly TRBD2 for D (7 bases). The germline gives CDR1 SGHNT, CDR2 YYREEE (reference sequence). The CDR3 sequence is 13 residues long. V was shortened by 4 bases and J by 6 bases, with 14 bases between the two germline ends. This CDR3 reads CASSPAGQVEQYF. Written as DNA, the CDR3 is TGTGCCAGCAGCCCAGCGGGACAAGTCGAGCAGTACTTC.

This chain links TRBV27 with TRBJ2-5; 9 nucleotides match TRBD1. CDR3 length equals 17 residues. Germline V gives CDR1 MNHEY, CDR2 SMNVEV (reference sequence). Unmatched junction bases numbered 11, after V lost 6 bases and J lost 0 bases. DNA of the CDR3: TGTGCCAGCAGCCGTTCGCCGACAGGGGGATACCAAGAGACCCAGTACTTC. This gives the protein CASSRSPTGGYQETQYF.

This chain links TRBV5-1 with TRBJ2-2, with D unclear. Germline V gene lookup returns CDR1 SGHRS and CDR2 YFSETQ. CDR3 length: 14 amino acids. V dropped 2 bases and J dropped 1 base, with 6 bases sitting between them. CDR3 amino acids: CASSLRQNTGELFF. CDR3 sequence (DNA): TGCGCCAGCAGCTTAAGACAGAACACCGGGGAGCTGTTTTTT.

The chain joins TRBV18 to TRBJ2-7; 7 nucleotides align to TRBD1. The germline V gene encodes CDR1 KGHSH and CDR2 LQKENI. The ends lost 3 bases at V and 3 bases at J; junction bases unmatched: 14. This CDR3 is 17 amino acids long. CDR3 region: CASSPAHPGQSSYEQYF. The CDR3 DNA follows: TGTGCCAGCTCACCGGCCCACCCGGGACAGTCGAGCTACGAGCAGTACTTC. The whole variable domain, remainder taken from reference TRBV18 and TRBJ2-7, is NAGVMQNPRHLVRRRGQEARLRCSPMKGHSHVYWYRQLPEEGLKFMVYLQKENIIDESGMPKERFSAEFPKEGPSILRIQQVVRGDSAAYFCASSPAHPGQSSYEQYFGPGTRLTVT.

The chain recombines TRBV27 with TRBJ1-1, with TRBD1 as a possible D gene (5 bases). The V gene's germline CDR1 is MNHEY and CDR2 SMNVEV (reference sequence). The CDR3 is made up of 13 amino acids. With 3 bases removed from V and 4 bases from J, the gap between germline ends came to 9 bases. The CDR3 DNA sequence: TGTGCCAGCAGTTTTGGGGGGATCACTGAAGCTTTCTTT. Encoded protein: CASSFGGITEAFF.